This TCR beta chain came from a study of blood T cell repertoires in COVID-19. Study-level background: T cells, B-cell-depleted T cells, or PBMCs supplied cDNA or gDNA.

V shed 6 bases and J 6 bases; nucleotides not matched to a gene: 10. The CDR3 consists of 15 residues. Germline CDR1 LNHDA, CDR2 SQIVND (reference sequence). Clones were sequenced by immunoSEQ multiplex PCR, and TCRdb holds only the in-frame ones, with some missing. The sample carries about 120,000 clones, 84% recorded once. The sequenced sample was PBMCs or T cells enriched from blood (not recorded which). The chain employs TRBV19 and TRBJ1-5, with TRBD1 identical over 8 bases. This receptor was taken from a woman in her twenties or thirties who had recovered from COVID-19. This CDR3 is CASSGGQGVSQPQHF. The CDR3 region has the DNA TGTGCCAGTAGCGGCGGACAGGGAGTGAGTCAGCCCCAGCATTTT.